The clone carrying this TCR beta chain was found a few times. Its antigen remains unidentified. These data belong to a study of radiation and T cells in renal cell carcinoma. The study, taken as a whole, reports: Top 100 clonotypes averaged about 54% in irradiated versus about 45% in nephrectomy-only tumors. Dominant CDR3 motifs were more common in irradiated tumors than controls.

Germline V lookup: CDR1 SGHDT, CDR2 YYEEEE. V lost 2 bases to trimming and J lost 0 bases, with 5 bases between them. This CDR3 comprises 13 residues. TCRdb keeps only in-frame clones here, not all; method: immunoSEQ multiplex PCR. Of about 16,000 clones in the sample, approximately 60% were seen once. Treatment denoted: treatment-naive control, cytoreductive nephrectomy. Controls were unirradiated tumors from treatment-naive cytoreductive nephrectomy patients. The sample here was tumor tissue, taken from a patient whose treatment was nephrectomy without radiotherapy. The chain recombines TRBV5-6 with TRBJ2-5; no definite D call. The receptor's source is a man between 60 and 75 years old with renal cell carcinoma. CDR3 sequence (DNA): TGTGCCAGCAGCTTTTTCAACCAAGAGACCCAGTACTTC. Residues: CASSFFNQETQYF.